This T cell receptor beta chain was sequenced during a study of T-cell memory formation after mild COVID-19. Across the whole study: TCR clusters were mostly donor specific. Notes on the study in general: CD8+ contracting clones occupied EMRA, while CD4+ ones occupied mainly CM and EM. Contracting clones, day 15 to 85, had balanced CD4/CD8, and later expanders favored CD4+. Prior to infection, memory already included some responding clones, suggesting cross-reactive memory joined.

TCRdb ran MiXCR on the 5' RACE reads and lists one entry per CDR3 protein. In the table there are 530,000 or so distinct CDR3 sequences, about 18% of which are singletons. On this clonotype itself: As yet, its antigen is unknown.

This TCR was recovered from an adult woman who had mild COVID-19 (a few samples of this study predate the infection). Cell type and time point are not known. The sequencing input was PBMCs or a T cell subset sorted from them (not recorded which).

The CDR3: CASSPGLAGGSTQYF. CDR3 nucleotide sequence: TGTGCCAGCAGCCCTGGACTAGCGGGAGGCTCGACCCAGTACTTC. The chain links TRBV12-3 or TRBV12-4 to TRBJ2-5, with 14 nucleotides matching TRBD2. Trimming removed 6 bases from V and 7 bases from J; junction bases left unmatched: 7. The CDR3 is made up of 15 amino acids.